This TCR beta chain appears in the sequencing data of a study of beta chain features in type 1 diabetes. As to this clone: Its antigen is as yet unknown.

Regarding the study as a whole: TCRB rearrangement may or may not be influenced by HLA type; here this remained unresolved. For cells with high TCR expression, cDNA sequencing could yield over-representation.

Staining for CD45RO/CCR7/CD25/CD127/CD95/CD27 allowed sorting of CD4+ naive, central memory, regulatory and stem cell-like memory cells. Populations isolated by sorting all had purity greater than 95%. Sequencing targeted expressed TCRB transcripts, as all isolated RNA had been reverse transcribed. The data were produced by immunoSEQ multiplex PCR, yet TCRdb's version contains in-frame clones alone and is incomplete. The repertoire consists of fewer than 650,000 clones, with around 15% occurring once and the leading ten covering more than 0.08%. Trimming pared 0 bases from V and 0 bases from J, leaving 10 bases between. The CDR3 consists of 16 residues. The germline V gene encodes CDR1 SGDLS and CDR2 YYNGEE.

The specimen sequenced was naive CD4+ T cells from blood. This TCR was recovered from a man aged 18 to 29 in good health. The rearrangement joins TRBV9 to TRBJ2-4; D is ambiguous. CDR3: CASSVGAKIAKNIQYF. CDR3 sequence (DNA): TGTGCCAGCAGCGTAGGGGCCAAGATAGCCAAAAACATTCAGTACTTC. Variable domain in full (rest from reference TRBV9 and TRBJ2-4): DSGVTQTPKHLITATGQRVTLRCSPRSGDLSVYWYQQSLDQGLQFLIQYYNGEERAKGNILERFSAQQFPDLHSELNLSSLELGDSALYFCASSVGAKIAKNIQYFGAGTRLSVL.